This T cell receptor beta chain was profiled in a study of shared clonotypes between healthy human individuals. About the study: Samples came from a couple of female and a few male donors aged 18 to 49. Study-wide findings and caveats: The diversity represented, both genetic and in exposure history, was limited by few donors. Incompleteness in sorted-subset sequencing, despite large depth, was shown by rarefaction.

The ends were cut back, 1 base at V and 7 bases at J, with 9 bases in the middle. Germline V gene data show CDR1 as SGHNT and CDR2 as YYREEE (reference sequence). The CDR3 totals 13 residues. Clones were read by immunoSEQ multiplex PCR, and TCRdb kept only the in-frame ones, dropping some. The sample has about 2 million clones, approximately 94% seen once. Terminally differentiated effector memory CD45RA+ cells were excluded from the naive CD8 cells, which were CD45RO-negative and positively selected for CCR7. A note on this clone: Its specificity is unknown.

Sequencing was performed on naive CD8+ T cells sorted from blood. The chain recombines TRBV5-4 with TRBJ2-4; D may be TRBD2 (5 bases). This clonotype was obtained from a man between 18 and 35 years old in good health. The CDR3: CASSLSPGNIQYF. The CDR3 DNA reads TGTGCCAGCAGCTTGAGTCCGGGGAACATTCAGTACTTC. Supplemented by reference TRBV5-4 and TRBJ2-4, the full variable domain reads ETGVTQSPTHLIKTRGQQVTLRCSSQSGHNTVSWYQQALGQGPQFIFQYYREEENGRGNFPPRFSGLQFPNYSSELNVNALELDDSALYLCASSLSPGNIQYFGAGTRLSVL.